These T cell receptor beta chains were read from a single sample in a study of monozygotic twins with inflammatory bowel disease. From its re-call of the 5' RACE reads, TCRdb lists each CDR3 protein once, without DNA. The sample includes 90,000 to 110,000 distinct CDR3 sequences. Sequenced: blood. Receptor source: a human donor with ulcerative colitis or Crohn's disease, or a healthy co-twin of an affected twin (not recorded which). The CDR3 runs from the conserved cysteine through the conserved F or W. The order of the fields is J gene, V gene, CDR3 protein.

J gene: TRBJ2-1
V gene: TRBV29-1
CDR3 protein: CSVENPGTPTRGEQFF

J gene: TRBJ1-4
V gene: TRBV7-2
CDR3 protein: CASSETSGQGNEKLFF

J gene: TRBJ2-1
V gene: TRBV29-1
CDR3 protein: CSVEPRVASYNEQFF

J gene: TRBJ1-5
V gene: TRBV12-3/TRBV12-4
CDR3 protein: CASSLVGAEQPQHF

J gene: TRBJ1-5
V gene: TRBV5-6
CDR3 protein: CASTQGGTSKPQHF

J gene: TRBJ2-1
V gene: TRBV6-2/TRBV6-3
CDR3 protein: CASNTRERVYNEQFF

J gene: TRBJ2-7
V gene: TRBV20-1
CDR3 protein: CSANRRGREQYF

J gene: TRBJ2-2
V gene: TRBV20-1
CDR3 protein: CSARLPGETGELFF

J gene: TRBJ2-1
V gene: TRBV12-3/TRBV12-4
CDR3 protein: CASSMLLGGPFF

J gene: TRBJ2-1
V gene: TRBV6-2/TRBV6-3
CDR3 protein: CASSSRGGEQFF

J gene: TRBJ2-1
V gene: TRBV29-1
CDR3 protein: CSVALGSGSTYNEQFF

J gene: TRBJ2-5
V gene: TRBV2
CDR3 protein: CASSESRDPQETQYF

J gene: TRBJ2-3
V gene: TRBV5-1
CDR3 protein: CASSSGTSAEDTQYF

J gene: TRBJ2-5
V gene: TRBV11-2
CDR3 protein: CASSLYPRGPETQYF

J gene: TRBJ2-7
V gene: TRBV7-2
CDR3 protein: CASSLDRYYEQYF

J gene: TRBJ2-5
V gene: TRBV10-3
CDR3 protein: CAISPGTQETQYF

J gene: TRBJ2-5
V gene: TRBV29-1
CDR3 protein: CSVIRPEREGETQYF

J gene: TRBJ1-3
V gene: TRBV5-1
CDR3 protein: CASSLDGSSGNTIYF

J gene: TRBJ2-5
V gene: TRBV27
CDR3 protein: CASRVAGGNQETQYF

J gene: TRBJ2-1
V gene: TRBV27
CDR3 protein: CASSFRLANEQFF

J gene: TRBJ2-2
V gene: TRBV7-3
CDR3 protein: CASSYRSGSGALRTGELFF

J gene: TRBJ1-1
V gene: TRBV21-1
CDR3 protein: CASTPRGAEAFF